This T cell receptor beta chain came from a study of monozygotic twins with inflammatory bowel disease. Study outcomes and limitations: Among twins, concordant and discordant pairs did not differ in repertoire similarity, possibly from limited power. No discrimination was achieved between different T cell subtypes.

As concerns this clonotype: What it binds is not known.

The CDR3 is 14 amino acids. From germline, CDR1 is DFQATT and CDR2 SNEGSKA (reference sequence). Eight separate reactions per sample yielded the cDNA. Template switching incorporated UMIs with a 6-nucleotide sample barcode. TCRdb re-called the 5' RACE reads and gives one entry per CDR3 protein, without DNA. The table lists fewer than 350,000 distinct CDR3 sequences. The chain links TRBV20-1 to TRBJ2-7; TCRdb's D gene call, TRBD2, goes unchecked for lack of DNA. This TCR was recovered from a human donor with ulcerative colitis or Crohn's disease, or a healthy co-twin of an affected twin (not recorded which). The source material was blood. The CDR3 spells CSATDSSGPYEQYF.